A single sample gave rise to the 23 T cell receptor beta chains below, sequenced in a study of blood T cells in healthy people across ages. Next came a second PCR, run for about 7 to 12 cycles, which used a sample-barcoded 5' primer along with a J-beta primer mix. Via MiXCR, TCRdb re-called the 5' RACE reads, giving one row per CDR3 protein. The sample contains 800,000 to 1,000,000 distinct CDR3 sequences, under 50% of which appear only once. Input material: blood. The origin of the receptors is a man under 40 in good health.

This chain joins TRBV7-3 and TRBJ2-1; 9 bases fit TRBD2. Germline values: CDR1 SGHTA, CDR2 FQGTGA. With V trimmed by 8 bases and J by 5 bases, 7 bases remained unmatched. The length of the CDR3 is 14 residues. The CDR3 here is CASGTAGGHNEQFF. Here the CDR3 DNA reads TGTGCCAGCGGTACGGCGGGGGGGCACAATGAGCAGTTCTTC.

This clonotype has only a few counts. The chain is built from TRBV6-5 and TRBJ2-5, with 11 nucleotides matching TRBD2. The CDR3 is 15 residues long. Germline CDR1 MNHEY, CDR2 SVGAGI. J was trimmed by 3 bases and V by 7 bases; bases with no gene match: 7. The CDR3 coding sequence is TGTGCCAGCAATTCCTTAGCGGGGGGGGAAGAGACCCAGTACTTC. Translation: CASNSLAGGEETQYF.

This sequence joins TRBV4-3 and TRBJ2-5, with D tentatively TRBD1 or TRBD2 (5 bases each). CDR1 is LGHNA and CDR2 is YSLEER in the germline V gene. With 1 base removed from V and 5 bases from J, the gap between germline ends came to 14 bases. The CDR3 loop spans 15 amino acids. The CDR3 is CASSQVWGSKETQYF. CDR3 bases: TGCGCCAGCAGCCAAGTTTGGGGGTCCAAGGAGACCCAGTACTTC.

The J gene is TRBJ2-7, the V gene TRBV20-1; unclear D gene. The V and J ends lost 3 bases and 0 bases respectively, with 15 bases between them. There are 15 residues in the CDR3. Per germline, CDR1 DFQATT and CDR2 SNEGSKA (reference sequence). The CDR3 sequence is CSARAFRALSYEQYF. The CDR3 DNA reads as TGCAGTGCTAGGGCCTTCCGGGCCCTCTCCTACGAGCAGTACTTC.

The V call is TRBV3-1, the J call TRBJ2-7, with 9 nucleotides matching TRBD2. The CDR3 is 16 amino acids. V was pared by 3 bases and J by 3 bases, with 9 bases of the junction left unmatched. Germline CDR1 and CDR2: LGHDT and YNNKEL (reference sequence). The CDR3 DNA is TGTGCCAGCAGCCAGGCCACTAGCGGGCGCCTCTACGAGCAGTACTTC. Residues: CASSQATSGRLYEQYF.

This clonotype was recorded only once. The V and J genes are TRBV12-3 or TRBV12-4 and TRBJ2-5; maybe TRBD2 (6 bases). Trimming removed 5 bases at V and 1 base at J, with 14 bases between. CDR3 length: 15 residues. In DNA, the CDR3 is TGTGCCAGCAGTCCGGGATCGACTAGCCAAGAGACCCAGTACTTC. Translation: CASSPGSTSQETQYF.

Many counts were recorded for this clonotype. The J gene is TRBJ2-1, the V gene TRBV28, with TRBD1 identical over 7 bases. Germline V gene data show CDR1 as MDHEN and CDR2 as SYDVKM. The V and J ends lost 7 bases and 5 bases, in that order; junction bases with no gene match: 14. CDR3 length equals 16 residues. CDR3 coding DNA: TGTGCCAGCAAGTTCCATTCCGGGACAGCAAACAATGAGCAGTTCTTC. Translation gives CASKFHSGTANNEQFF.

Comment on this clonotype: A much larger clone sits a single nucleotide away, making a read error possible. CDR3 nucleotides: TGCAGTGCTAGTTCGGGACTAGCGGGATGGTTGTACTTC. Its protein product is CSASSGLAGWLYF. The V gene is TRBV20-1, the J gene TRBJ2-7; 13 nucleotides align to TRBD2. CDR1 DFQATT and CDR2 SNEGSKA come from the germline V gene (reference sequence). The junction had 8 bases not matched to a gene; V was cut back by 3 bases and J by 12 bases. The CDR3 runs 13 residues.

This clonotype was counted many times. This sequence joins TRBV9 and TRBJ2-1; 8 bases are shared with TRBD2. Trimming cost V 0 bases and J 5 bases; bases outside gene matches: 4. CDR3 length equals 15 residues. CDR1 is SGDLS and CDR2 is YYNGEE in the germline V gene. The CDR3 bases are TGTGCCAGCAGCGTAGGAGCGGGGGATCACAATGAGCAGTTCTTC. It yields the protein CASSVGAGDHNEQFF.

The table lists this clonotype with a few counts. The V call is TRBV4-1, the J call TRBJ2-4; the D gene is possibly TRBD1 (5 bases). CDR1 MGHRA and CDR2 YSYEKL come from the germline V gene. V lost 3 bases and J lost 13, with 13 bases in between. The CDR3 sequence is 12 residues long. The CDR3 loop is CASSHQGMEQYF. The CDR3 nucleotides are TGCGCCAGCAGCCACCAGGGAATGGAGCAGTACTTC.

This rearrangement joins TRBV28 to TRBJ2-1, with 8 bases matching TRBD2. Unmatched junction bases numbered 9, after V lost 3 bases and J lost 8 bases. The CDR3 extends over 15 amino acids. CDR1 is MDHEN and CDR2 is SYDVKM in the germline V gene. The CDR3 reads CASSLPKAGVYEQFF. The CDR3 nucleotides read TGTGCCAGCAGTTTGCCCAAAGCGGGAGTCTATGAGCAGTTCTTC.

This chain uses TRBV24-1 with TRBJ2-5; 10 nucleotides line up with TRBD2. Germline loops: CDR1 KGHDR, CDR2 SFDVKD. V shed 3 bases, J shed 0 bases, and the junction held 6 bases outside the gene matches. The CDR3 has 17 amino acids. CDR3 residues: CATSDILAGADQETQYF. In DNA, the CDR3 is TGTGCCACCAGTGATATCCTAGCGGGGGCAGACCAAGAGACCCAGTACTTC.

V is TRBV6-5 and J is TRBJ1-6; a weak D match, TRBD1 (5 bases). V dropped 8 bases and J dropped 0 bases, with 5 bases sitting between them. There are 13 residues in the CDR3. CDR1 and CDR2 from the germline V gene are MNHEY and SVGAGI. CDR3 DNA: TGTGCCAGCGGGGCCTCCTATAATTCACCCCTCCACTTT. As protein: CASGASYNSPLHF.

The chain uses TRBV4-3 and TRBJ2-7; tentatively, D is TRBD1 (6 bases). Germline V gene data show CDR1 as LGHNA and CDR2 as YSLEER. This CDR3 has 15 residues. V was cut by 0 bases and J by 3 bases, with 12 bases left in between. The CDR3 sequence: CASSQDTGSVYEQYF. The CDR3 DNA reads TGCGCCAGCAGCCAAGATACAGGGTCAGTCTACGAGCAGTACTTC.

This clonotype was detected only a few times. The rearrangement uses TRBV5-1 and TRBJ2-3; D ambiguous. V lost 6 bases and J lost 2, with 10 bases in between. CDR1 is SGHRS, CDR2 YFSETQ, per germline. The CDR3 loop spans 13 amino acids. The CDR3: CASTPGNTDTQYF. CDR3 sequence (DNA): TGCGCCAGCACCCCTGGTAACACAGATACGCAGTATTTT. The entire variable domain, with the rest obtained from reference TRBV5-1 and TRBJ2-3, is as follows: KAGVTQTPRYLIKTRGQQVTLSCSPISGHRSVSWYQQTPGQGLQFLFEYFSETQRNKGNFPGRFSGRQFSNSRSEMNVSTLELGDSALYLCASTPGNTDTQYFGPGTRLTVL.

As DNA, the CDR3 is TGTGCCAGCAGCGTAACAGGGATCAATCAGCCCCAGCATTTT. This translates into CASSVTGINQPQHF. The rearrangement uses TRBV5-6 and TRBJ1-5, with D tentatively TRBD1 (6 bases). This CDR3 spans 14 amino acids. V dropped 4 bases and J dropped 3 bases, with 11 bases sitting between them. From germline, CDR1 is SGHDT and CDR2 YYEEEE.

This clonotype came up once. This chain uses TRBV3-1 with TRBJ2-3; 9 nucleotides line up with TRBD2. CDR1 is LGHDT, CDR2 YNNKEL, per germline (reference sequence). This CDR3 contains 16 residues. After removal of 4 bases from V and 2 bases from J, the junction contained 7 bases not matched to a gene. DNA for the CDR3: TGTGCCAGCAGCCGAGGTAGCGGGGGATACACAGATACGCAGTATTTT. Protein: CASSRGSGGYTDTQYF.

On this clonotype itself: Germline and junction disagree at one end, which may indicate a read error. V is TRBV7-7 and J is TRBJ1-4; perhaps TRBD1 as D (5 bases). The length of the CDR3 is 16 residues. Germline V gene sequence: CDR1 SSHAT, CDR2 FNYEAQ (reference sequence). In DNA, the CDR3 is TGTGCTAGCAGCCCGGAGGGGCACTCAACTAATGAAAAACTGTTTTTT. It specifies CASSPEGHSTNEKLFF.

This clonotype has more than one count but fewer than ten. The chain uses TRBV29-1 and TRBJ1-1; perhaps TRBD1 as D (5 bases). The germline V gene encodes CDR1 SQVTM and CDR2 ANQGSEA. Trimming stripped 8 bases from V and 12 bases from J, with 25 bases between. This CDR3 has 13 amino acids. CDR3 loop: CSSTTANHGMSFF. The DNA of the CDR3 is TGCAGCTCCACGACAGCAAACCACGGGATGTCTTTCTTT. Full variable domain (outside the CDR3, taken from reference TRBV29-1 and TRBJ1-1): SAVISQKPSRDICQRGTSLTIQCQVDSQVTMMFWYRQQPGQSLTLIATANQGSEATYESGFVIDKFPISRPNLTFSTLTVSNMSPEDSSIYLCSSTTANHGMSFFGQGTRLTVV.

The V call is TRBV12-3 or TRBV12-4, the J call TRBJ2-5; 8 bases are a match to TRBD1. J was trimmed by 4 bases and V by 8 bases; bases with no gene match: 21. The CDR3 has 18 amino acids. The chain's CDR3 is CASVYLTGSGGTAETQYF. The CDR3, as DNA: TGTGCCAGCGTATACCTGACAGGGTCAGGGGGCACGGCAGAGACCCAGTACTTC.

This clonotype appeared a few times. The chain has TRBV7-9 and TRBJ1-4; D call uncertain. This CDR3 region has 14 residues. Germline CDR1 is SEHNR and CDR2 is FQNEAQ (reference sequence). Trimming removed 5 bases at V and 0 bases at J, with 7 bases between. This CDR3 reads CASSVATTNEKLFF. For the CDR3, the DNA is TGTGCCAGCAGCGTGGCTACAACTAATGAAAAACTGTTTTTT.

Of note for this clonotype: A much larger clone lies one base from this, so it may be a read error. V and J are TRBV5-1 and TRBJ1-1; TRBD1 agrees at 8 bases. V was clipped by 4 bases and J by 2 bases; unmatched bases: 10. Germline loops: CDR1 SGHRS, CDR2 YFSETQ. The CDR3 is made up of 16 amino acids. In DNA form, the CDR3 reads TGCGCCAGCAGCCTGGGAGTGGGACAGGTTAACACTGAAGCTTTCTTT. Translating it yields CASSLGVGQVNTEAFF.

V usage is TRBV6-2 or TRBV6-3 and J usage is TRBJ2-7, with D possibly TRBD1 on 6 matching bases. Germline V CDR1 and CDR2: MNHEY, SVGEGT. V lost 2 bases, J lost 10 bases, and 15 bases lay in between. The CDR3 spans 13 residues. The CDR3 DNA reads as TGTGCCAGCAGTTACGACAGGCTTCATATTCAGTACTTC. Translated, it gives CASSYDRLHIQYF.